One sample yielded the 5 T cell receptor beta chains listed below, sequenced in a study of T cell responses to AZD1222 COVID-19 vaccine. The method was immunoSEQ multiplex PCR; TCRdb's version includes in-frame clones alone and lacks a portion of them. This sample carries roughly 84,000 clones, about 85% of them seen once, and the ten largest clones take approximately 1.4%. Sequences were derived from peripheral blood, sampled on day 0 of AZD1222 vaccination. The receptors here all came from an adult in good health.

The V gene is TRBV7-2, the J gene TRBJ1-5; TRBD1 might be the D (5 bases). The CDR3 runs to 16 residues. V gave up 4 bases and J gave up 7 bases, with 20 bases separating them. The germline CDR1 and CDR2 sequences are SGHTA and FQGNSA. CDR3 bases: TGTGCCAGCAGCTCGGCCTACGGGACGCTACGCCAGCCCCAGCATTTT. Its protein is CASSSAYGTLRQPQHF.

Comments on this clone: This same CDR3 is encoded by further DNA sequences in the sample. This chain uses TRBV9 with TRBJ1-1, with 8 bases lining up with TRBD1. V lost 2 bases and J lost 3; bases outside the gene matches: 3. Germline V gene data show CDR1 as SGDLS and CDR2 as YYNGEE. The CDR3 has 14 residues. CDR3 DNA sequence: TGTGCCAGCAGCGTGCTGACAGGGGACACTGAAGCTTTCTTT. Protein product: CASSVLTGDTEAFF.

The rearrangement joins TRBV19 to TRBJ1-2; TRBD1 matches at 9 bases. The germline V gene has CDR1 LNHDA and CDR2 SQIVND (reference sequence). The trim removed 6 bases at V and 2 bases at J, leaving 10 bases unmatched. This CDR3 is built from 16 residues. The CDR3 nucleotides are TGTGCCAGTAGCCCAATTACAGGGGGCCCCAACTATGGCTACACCTTC. It codes for CASSPITGGPNYGYTF.

The V gene is TRBV4-2, the J gene TRBJ2-1; 11 nucleotides agree with TRBD2. The CDR3 covers 17 residues. V lost 3 bases and J lost 8; bases outside the gene matches: 12. Germline-derived CDR1 and CDR2 are LGHNA and YNFKEQ. The CDR3 DNA reads as TGTGCCAGCAGCCATGGATCAACTAGCGGGAGAGGCGATGAGCAGTTCTTC. Translated, it gives CASSHGSTSGRGDEQFF.

The V and J genes are TRBV3-1 (or the pseudogene TRBV3-2) and TRBJ1-2; D is undetermined. The V and J ends lost 0 bases and 6 bases respectively, with 11 bases between them. Germline V gene sequence: CDR1 LGHDT, CDR2 YNNKEL (reference sequence). The CDR3 totals 14 residues. CDR3 sequence: CASSQDGRVNGYTF. The CDR3 DNA reads as TGTGCCAGCAGCCAAGATGGGCGGGTCAATGGCTACACCTTC.